This is a list of T cell receptor beta chains from one sample in a study of T cells in localized non-small cell lung cancer. This table comes from immunoSEQ multiplex PCR, and its TCRdb copy is limited to in-frame clones, with some not included. The table includes 20,000 to 30,000 clones, approximately 78% detected once. This sample comprised peripheral blood, obtained before any cancer treatment. These receptors came from a woman aged 40-75 years with stage I lung adenocarcinoma. Both conserved end residues are part of each CDR3. Fields, in order: J gene, V gene, D gene, clone size, CDR3 DNA, CDR3 protein. A D gene is named only where the DNA matches it firmly. Some rows mark clone size as missing; the rest say once, few, many or name a class of expanded clone.

j_gene: TRBJ2-2; v_gene: TRBV15; d_gene: -; abundance: -; CDR3nt: TGTGCCACCAGCAGTGTGGAGGAATCCGGGGAGCTGTTTTTT; CDR3aa: CATSSVEESGELFF
j_gene: TRBJ1-5; v_gene: TRBV19; d_gene: -; abundance: -; CDR3nt: TGTGCCAGTACCCGAGGCACCGGGGTCGGCAATCAGCCCCAGCATTTT; CDR3aa: CASTRGTGVGNQPQHF
j_gene: TRBJ2-3; v_gene: TRBV11-2; d_gene: -; abundance: -; CDR3nt: TGTGCCAGCAGCTTAGGTGGGACAGATACGCAGTATTTT; CDR3aa: CASSLGGTDTQYF
j_gene: TRBJ2-7; v_gene: TRBV11-2; d_gene: -; abundance: -; CDR3nt: TGTGCCAGCAGCTTTAGAGGGGACGGATCCTACGAGCAGTACTTC; CDR3aa: CASSFRGDGSYEQYF
j_gene: TRBJ2-7; v_gene: TRBV6-6; d_gene: -; abundance: once; CDR3nt: TGTGCCAGCAGTTACCCAGGCGGGTACGAGCAGTACTTC; CDR3aa: CASSYPGGYEQYF
j_gene: TRBJ1-6; v_gene: TRBV21-1; d_gene: -; abundance: once; CDR3nt: TGTGCCAGCAGACAGAAGGAGGGGGGGAGCTCCTATAATTCACCCCTCCACTTT; CDR3aa: CASRQKEGGSSYNSPLHF
j_gene: TRBJ1-1; v_gene: TRBV25-1; d_gene: TRBD1; abundance: -; CDR3nt: TGTGCCAGCAGTGAGGGGTTCGAGACAGGGAATGAAGCTTTCTTT; CDR3aa: CASSEGFETGNEAFF
j_gene: TRBJ1-3; v_gene: TRBV7-6; d_gene: TRBD1; abundance: once; CDR3nt: TGTGCCAGCAGCCCGTGGACAGGGGGTGGAAACACCATATATTTT; CDR3aa: CASSPWTGGGNTIYF
j_gene: TRBJ1-4; v_gene: TRBV19; d_gene: -; abundance: -; CDR3nt: TGTGCCAGTAGCATCCGGGGGTTAACTAATGAAAAACTGTTTTTT; CDR3aa: CASSIRGLTNEKLFF
j_gene: TRBJ2-3; v_gene: TRBV9; d_gene: -; abundance: -; CDR3nt: TGTGCCAGCAGCGTAGACCCCCTCGGCACAGATACGCAGTATTTT; CDR3aa: CASSVDPLGTDTQYF
j_gene: TRBJ2-5; v_gene: TRBV7-7; d_gene: -; abundance: -; CDR3nt: TGTGCCAGCAGCGATCAAGAGACCCAGTACTTC; CDR3aa: CASSDQETQYF
j_gene: TRBJ2-3; v_gene: TRBV10-3; d_gene: TRBD2; abundance: -; CDR3nt: TGTGCCATCAGTCGCGGGGGGCCCACAGATACGCAGTATTTT; CDR3aa: CAISRGGPTDTQYF
j_gene: TRBJ2-7; v_gene: TRBV5-4; d_gene: TRBD2; abundance: -; CDR3nt: TGTGCCAGCAGCTTGGATGGGGAGGGCGAGCAGTACTTC; CDR3aa: CASSLDGEGEQYF
j_gene: TRBJ1-4; v_gene: TRBV9; d_gene: -; abundance: -; CDR3nt: TGTGCCAGCAGCGCGCAGGGTAATGAAAAACTGTTTTTT; CDR3aa: CASSAQGNEKLFF
j_gene: TRBJ2-5; v_gene: TRBV28; d_gene: TRBD1; abundance: -; CDR3nt: TGTGCCAGCAGTCGAGACTGGACAGGCCCAGAGACCCAGTACTTC; CDR3aa: CASSRDWTGPETQYF
j_gene: TRBJ2-2; v_gene: TRBV7-2; d_gene: -; abundance: once; CDR3nt: TGTGCCAGCAGCTTGCAGGGCTTACAAACCGGGGAGCTGTTTTTT; CDR3aa: CASSLQGLQTGELFF
j_gene: TRBJ2-3; v_gene: TRBV7-9; d_gene: -; abundance: -; CDR3nt: TGTGCCAGCAGCTTAGTAGCAGTCACAGATACGCAGTATTTT; CDR3aa: CASSLVAVTDTQYF
j_gene: TRBJ1-2; v_gene: TRBV6-5; d_gene: TRBD1; abundance: few; CDR3nt: TGTGCCAGCAGGCGGGACAGGCCCTCCTATGGCTACACCTTC; CDR3aa: CASRRDRPSYGYTF
j_gene: TRBJ2-1; v_gene: TRBV9; d_gene: TRBD2; abundance: -; CDR3nt: TGTGCCAGCAGCCCTCAAAGTTCGAGGCCTAGCGGGGTTGGTGAGCAGTTCTTC; CDR3aa: CASSPQSSRPSGVGEQFF
j_gene: TRBJ2-7; v_gene: TRBV2; d_gene: -; abundance: -; CDR3nt: TGTGCCAGCAGTGAGACAAGGAGAGCCTACGAGCAGTACTTC; CDR3aa: CASSETRRAYEQYF
j_gene: TRBJ2-3; v_gene: TRBV7-6; d_gene: -; abundance: -; CDR3nt: TGTGCCAGCAGCTTATCTGCAGCCTCGGGTACAGATACGCAGTATTTT; CDR3aa: CASSLSAASGTDTQYF
j_gene: TRBJ1-4; v_gene: TRBV21-1; d_gene: -; abundance: -; CDR3nt: TGTGCCAGCAGCAAAGAGGGTGGGTTAAGAGGGGCAACTAATGAAAAACTGTTTTTT; CDR3aa: CASSKEGGLRGATNEKLFF